Listed below are T cell receptor beta chains from one sample, sequenced in a study of spatial heterogeneity in lung cancer. TCRdb re-analysed the 5' RACE reads in MiXCR, keeping a single row per CDR3 protein. The data show some 2,600 distinct CDR3 sequences, with roughly 7.7% seen just once and approximately 21% held by the top ten. The sequencing used normal lung tissue next to the tumor, collected at surgery. The receptor set was obtained from a male donor with early-stage non-small cell lung cancer. Each CDR3 is given with its conserved first and last residue.

V gene,J gene,CDR3 protein
TRBV7-6,TRBJ2-7,CASSLLFGAYEQYF
TRBV11-2,TRBJ2-1,CASSLYSSGRALNEQFF
TRBV10-3,TRBJ2-3,CAISEATSAQYF
TRBV6-5,TRBJ2-2,CASSYTGTSGYTGELFF
TRBV7-9,TRBJ2-3,CASSAGILDTQYF
TRBV7-9,TRBJ1-5,CASSGGTQNLYSNQPQHF
TRBV7-2,TRBJ2-4,CASTRRDRGENIQYF
TRBV6-1,TRBJ2-5,CVSHRGSGETQYF
TRBV29-1,TRBJ2-5,CSAVGLEGETQYF
TRBV7-9,TRBJ2-3,CASSSRLAGVTDTQYF
TRBV18,TRBJ2-7,CASSPGPGPESGEQYF
TRBV29-1,TRBJ2-3,CSVGDFTDTQYF
TRBV5-1,TRBJ2-2,CASSSTQGSTGELFF
TRBV15,TRBJ2-7,CATSRGGGPYTYEQYF
TRBV30,TRBJ1-4,CAWSVRGTGNEKLFF
TRBV6-5,TRBJ2-3,CASSYSKPGQGSDTQYF
TRBV7-2,TRBJ2-1,CASSFTWGFHNEQFF